This TCR beta chain came from a study of blood T cell repertoires in COVID-19. The authors' processing: By means of reference gene primer amplification, nucleated cell counts were estimated. Repertoires were generated with immunoSEQ multiplex PCR, while TCRdb's copy carries only in-frame clones and drops some. For V, J and clone size, that table is used; D and trimming come from the DNA. This table holds approximately 300,000 clones, 86% found once. V lost 3 bases and J lost 3; bases outside the gene matches: 6. The CDR3 has 15 residues. Germline V gene data show CDR1 as MDHEN and CDR2 as SYDVKM. In Cohort 3, a recovered donor had either two negative PCRs, clearance, or symptom resolution. This clone was picked up one time.

The V gene is TRBV28, the J gene TRBJ2-5; 8 bases align to TRBD1. The receptor was derived from a woman aged 18-30 years who had recovered from COVID-19. Sequenced: PBMCs or T cells enriched from blood (not recorded which). CDR3 residues: CASSFRTGKEETQYF. The CDR3 nucleotides read TGTGCCAGCAGTTTCAGGACAGGGAAGGAAGAGACCCAGTACTTC.